The TCR beta chain under discussion was sequenced for a study of blood T cell repertoires in COVID-19. Recruitment covered over 20 US areas and drew participants whose ages spanned roughly 18 to 90 years. Assay: immunoSEQ multiplex PCR; the TCRdb copy retains only in-frame clones and omits some. The table lists under 200,000 clones, roughly 82% of them singletons. The receptor's source is a man aged 35-49 years with acute COVID-19. The sequencing sample was made of PBMCs or T cells enriched from blood (not recorded which).

The CDR3 sequence: CASKTTVYTEAFF. CDR3 coding DNA: TGTGCCAGCAAGACGACAGTGTACACTGAAGCTTTCTTT. The chain joins TRBV2 to TRBJ1-1; tentative D call: TRBD1 (5 bases). Germline values: CDR1 SNHLY, CDR2 FYNNEI. Trimming cost V 7 bases and J 3 bases, with 12 bases left between them. The CDR3 covers 13 residues.